The 2 T cell receptor beta chains presented below share a single source sample, sequenced in a study of shared clonotypes between healthy human individuals. Sequenced by immunoSEQ multiplex PCR; TCRdb stores in-frame clones only, minus some. Here the sample spans millions of clones, over 85% being singletons. Input material: naive CD4+ T cells sorted from blood. The subset denotes: CD45RA+ positively selected. All receptors derive from a young man in good health.

The chain is built from TRBV10-2 and TRBJ2-7; tentatively, D is TRBD2 (6 bases). The CDR3 is 13 residues long. CDR1 WSHSY and CDR2 SAAADI come from the germline V gene. The V end lost 6 bases, the J end lost 7 bases, and 16 bases lay between the germline ends. CDR3: CASRVGGTSEQYF. CDR3 nucleotide sequence: TGCGCCAGCAGAGTAGGCGGGACGAGTGAGCAGTACTTC.

The rearrangement uses TRBV7-9 and TRBJ1-3; no firm D call. This CDR3 contains 14 residues. The germline V gene has CDR1 SEHNR and CDR2 FQNEAQ (reference sequence). V gave up 2 bases and J gave up 3 bases, with 8 bases separating them. CDR3 sequence (DNA): TGTGCCAGCAGCTTATTTGGCTTTGGAAACACCATATATTTT. Protein sequence: CASSLFGFGNTIYF.